This T cell receptor (beta chain) was profiled in a study of cytomegalovirus exposure and HLA in healthy donors. Study summary: Earlier, fewer than 140 million unique TCR beta sequences were recovered from 170 million or so T cells by an analysis.

It was with 60 Vbeta and 13 Jbeta primers that the PCR ran. Original handling: Unique TCR beta chains numbered around 75 million in a later analysis, with roughly 10 million shared. Repertoires were generated with immunoSEQ multiplex PCR, while TCRdb's copy carries only in-frame clones and drops some. V and J calls plus clone size are reproduced from that table; the DNA served to infer D and trimming. The data hold 120,000 or so clones, with 75% to 90% observed a single time. CDR1 and CDR2 (germline): MDHEN, SYDVKM. The CDR3 runs 15 residues. Trimming took 2 bases from V and 2 from J, leaving 12 bases between them.

The receptor comes from a man in his forties or fifties in good health and CMV-seronegative. The sequenced material came from PBMCs. V is TRBV28 and J is TRBJ2-5; TRBD2 is a possible D gene (5 bases). CDR3 DNA: TGTGCCAGCAGTTTAGGCCCGAGGGATCAAGAGACCCAGTACTTC. Translation gives CASSLGPRDQETQYF.